Reported below is one T cell receptor (beta chain). What this receptor recognizes is not known. There are no base qualities to consult, and no much larger clone falls within one base. Trimming accounts for 6 bases at V and 6 bases at J, while the number of junction bases matched to no gene is 7. The CDR3 starts with the cysteine, ends with the phenylalanine, and has 14 residues. The retained sequence is limited to the CDR3, 42 bases, with the frame set at the first base. The data belong to a study of human T cells and chemical hapten exposure (dated by TCRdb to 2020 to 2023). Regarding the study in general: For sensitization, 2% DPC in acetone was applied to a 2 cm by 2 cm area of upper inner arm skin. Patients additionally received weekly therapeutic DPC doses to the scalp throughout the roughly 25-week study period. Patch testing on the upper back used Finn chambers containing 0.01% DPC, with scoring done after 6 days according to International Contact Dermatitis Research Group standards. This study followed changes in the peripheral blood TCR repertoire in vivo during primary and secondary sensitization of alopecia patients to the hapten diphenylcyclopropenone (DPC). Twenty-nine alopecia patients provided blood for TCR sequencing at one to four time points (pre-sensitization, 2, 6 and 24 weeks). The libraries were sequenced as a pool, and the TCR yield per sample differed mostly because of small variations in library volumes within the pool. Blood samples were taken from patients before sensitization (week 0) and then at 2, 6 and about 24 weeks after DPC sensitization. Alopecia areata with under or over 50% scalp involvement, alopecia totalis and alopecia universalis were represented in the patient cohort, which was mostly female. Study-level results and caveats: The number of PT1 expanded TCRs positively correlated with patch test score, significant at thresholds 8, 16 and 32 but not 4. Repeated subsampling changed both the strength of the expansion versus patch-test correlation and the threshold at which that correlation became significant. Compared with pre-sensitization or healthy control sets, expanded TCRs formed significantly more large CDR3 similarity clusters, which is consistent with antigen-driven responses. Because all patients had alopecia, a presumed autoimmune disease, the immune response of the patients might differ from that of healthy individuals. DPC sensitization did not change the number of TCRs with a frequency above 1 in 1000, and there was no evidence of changes in global repertoire structure.

Receptor libraries were prepared by RACE. This sample was sequenced with a NextSeq 500. Library preparation attached unique molecular identifiers to individual cDNA molecules for quantitative, reproducible TCR counting. For every blood RNA sample, sequencing covered both the TCR alpha and TCR beta chains. Per the authors' processing: Samples had a median of roughly 91,000 TCRs, with a range from 23,224 to 690,600. V, J and CDR3 annotation of the TCR reads was performed with the Decombinator software suite. For the PS versus PT1 abundance plots, all samples were subsampled to the same number of TCRs (28,000). TCRs were defined as expanded if absent before sensitization and observed at least eight times at the 2-week time point. TCRdb reanalyzed the raw reads on its own, using fastp at Q25 for trimming and MiXCR for clone calling, and kept in-frame beta chains. CDR3 protein duplicates are merged, each entry listing the most common genes and DNA. TCRdb's processing, not the study's, gives the V and J calls here. Within this sample are about 250,000 distinct CDR3 sequences, with almost 8% of them counted one time only. In total, the top ten clones hold approximately 1.2% of the sample.

This sample's time point label indicates: pre-sensitization, week 0. This specimen's treatment or condition label, per the study, means: therapeutic diphenylcyclopropenone sensitization with weekly scalp DPC. At each patch-test visit, blood was drawn before the patch test was applied. To be eligible, patients had to be aged 18 to 70, diagnosed with alopecia and judged suitable for DPC therapy, while pregnant patients were excluded. Total RNA was isolated from unfractionated whole blood collected in Tempus Blood RNA tubes. Recombination linked TRBV12-3 or TRBV12-4 to TRBJ2-1; 8 bases in the middle match TRBD2. The sequencing used whole blood, collected in connection with sensitization to the hapten diphenylcyclopropenone (DPC). The TCR originated in a young man with alopecia areata. Some clones in this sample may be carry-over from other donors' samples. CDR3 sequence: CASRIAGTSNEQFF. The DNA sequence is given as TGTGCCAGCAGAATAGCCGGGACTAGCAATGAGCAGTTCTTC.